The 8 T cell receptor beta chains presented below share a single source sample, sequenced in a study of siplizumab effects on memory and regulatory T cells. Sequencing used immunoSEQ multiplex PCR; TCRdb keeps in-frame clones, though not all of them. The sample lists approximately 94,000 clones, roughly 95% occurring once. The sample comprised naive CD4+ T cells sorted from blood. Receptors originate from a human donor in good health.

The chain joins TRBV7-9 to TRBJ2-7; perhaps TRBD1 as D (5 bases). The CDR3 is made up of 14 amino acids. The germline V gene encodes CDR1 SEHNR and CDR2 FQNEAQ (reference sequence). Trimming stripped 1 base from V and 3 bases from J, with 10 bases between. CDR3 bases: TGTGCCAGCAGCTTAGTTGGCGACAGCTACGAGCAGTACTTC. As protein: CASSLVGDSYEQYF. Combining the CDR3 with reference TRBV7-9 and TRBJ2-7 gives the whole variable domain DTGVSQNPRHKITKRGQNVTFRCDPISEHNRLYWYRQTLGQGPEFLTYFQNEAQLEKSRLLSDRFSAERPKGSFSTLEIQRTEQGDSAMYLCASSLVGDSYEQYFGPGTRLTVT.

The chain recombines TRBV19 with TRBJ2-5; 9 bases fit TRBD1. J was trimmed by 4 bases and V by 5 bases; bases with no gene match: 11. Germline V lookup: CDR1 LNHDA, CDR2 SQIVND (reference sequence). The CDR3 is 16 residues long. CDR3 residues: CASSHGTGWYGETQYF. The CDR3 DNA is TGTGCCAGTAGTCATGGGACAGGGTGGTACGGAGAGACCCAGTACTTC.

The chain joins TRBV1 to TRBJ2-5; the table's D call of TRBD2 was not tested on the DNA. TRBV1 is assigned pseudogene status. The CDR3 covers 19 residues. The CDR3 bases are TGCACCAGCAGCCCAGCCCGGCTAGCGGGGGTTAAACCCGGGAAGACCCAGTACTTC. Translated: CTSSPARLAGVKPGKTQYF.

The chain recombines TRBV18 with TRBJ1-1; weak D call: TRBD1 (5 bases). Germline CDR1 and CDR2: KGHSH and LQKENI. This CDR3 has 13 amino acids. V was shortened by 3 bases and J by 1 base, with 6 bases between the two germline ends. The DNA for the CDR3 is TGTGCCAGCTCACCCGGACAGAACACTGAAGCTTTCTTT. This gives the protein CASSPGQNTEAFF.

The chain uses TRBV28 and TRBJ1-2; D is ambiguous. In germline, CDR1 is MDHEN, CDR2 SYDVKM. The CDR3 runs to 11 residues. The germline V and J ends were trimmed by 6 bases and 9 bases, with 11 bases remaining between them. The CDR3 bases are TGTGCCAGCAGCCTGAGACTTCGCTACACCTTC. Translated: CASSLRLRYTF.

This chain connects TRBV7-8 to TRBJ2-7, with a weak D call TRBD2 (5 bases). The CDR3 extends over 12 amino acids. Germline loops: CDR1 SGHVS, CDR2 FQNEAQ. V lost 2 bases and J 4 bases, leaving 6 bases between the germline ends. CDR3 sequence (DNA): TGTGCCAGCAGCTTATGGACTTACGAGCAGTACTTC. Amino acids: CASSLWTYEQYF.

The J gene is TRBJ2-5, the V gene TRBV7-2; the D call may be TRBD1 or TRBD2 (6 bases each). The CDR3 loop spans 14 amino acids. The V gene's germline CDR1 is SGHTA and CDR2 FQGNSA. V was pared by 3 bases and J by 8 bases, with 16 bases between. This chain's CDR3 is CASSFGGSGGTQYF. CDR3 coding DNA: TGTGCCAGCAGCTTCGGGGGCAGTGGGGGAACCCAGTACTTC.

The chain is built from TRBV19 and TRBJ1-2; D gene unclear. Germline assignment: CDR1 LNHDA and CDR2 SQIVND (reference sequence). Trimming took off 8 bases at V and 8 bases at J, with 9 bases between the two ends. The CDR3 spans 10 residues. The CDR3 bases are TGTGCCAGTCCTACGGGCGGCTACACCTTC. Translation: CASPTGGYTF.